Following are 25 T cell receptor beta chains from one sample sequenced in a study of beta chain features in type 1 diabetes. Reverse transcription of all isolated RNA meant that expressed TCRB transcripts were sequenced. This table comes from immunoSEQ multiplex PCR, and its TCRdb copy is limited to in-frame clones, with some not included. The sample consists of around 260,000 clones, 24% of them appearing once. For these receptors, no antigen is known. Study conclusions and caveats: In every one of the four CD4+ subsets, TCRB CDR3s were moderately but significantly shorter in Type 1 diabetes patients.

The sample comprised naive CD4+ T cells from blood. These receptors were collected from a woman younger than 45 with type 1 diabetes.

On this clone: Its ends do not fully match the called genes, so a read error is possible. This sequence joins TRBV7-7 and TRBJ2-5; a weak D match, TRBD2 (6 bases). CDR1 SSHAT and CDR2 FNYEAQ come from the germline V gene (reference sequence). The CDR3 consists of 16 residues. CDR3 bases: TGTGCTAGCAGCCCAGGCGGGGACCTTACCCAAGAGACCCAGTACTTC. This gives the protein CASSPGGDLTQETQYF.

This clone was found a few times. The chain uses TRBV5-1 and TRBJ2-5; TRBD2 matches at 10 bases. From germline, CDR1 is SGHRS and CDR2 YFSETQ. Trimming at V came to 1 base and at J to 5 bases, leaving 8 bases not matched to a gene. This CDR3 has 16 amino acids. In DNA, the CDR3 is TGCGCCAGCAGCTTGACGTCTAGCGGGAGCGGTGAGACCCAGTACTTC. Protein: CASSLTSSGSGETQYF.

This clone has more than one count but fewer than ten. This chain links TRBV11-2 with TRBJ2-4; TRBD1 aligns across 7 bases. With V trimmed by 5 bases and J by 6 bases, 10 bases remained unmatched. Germline V gene lookup returns CDR1 SGHAT and CDR2 FQNNGV. The CDR3 covers 15 residues. The CDR3 DNA reads TGTGCCAGCAGCCCCGTTGCCGGGACAGCAAACATTCAGTACTTC. It specifies CASSPVAGTANIQYF.

V and J are TRBV5-1 and TRBJ2-1, with 7 bases that match TRBD2. Per germline, CDR1 SGHRS and CDR2 YFSETQ. The CDR3 length is 15 residues. V gave up 4 bases and J gave up 0 bases; unmatched junction bases: 4. The CDR3 loop is CASSLGTISYNEQFF. DNA for the CDR3: TGCGCCAGCAGCCTTGGGACTATCTCCTACAATGAGCAGTTCTTC.

The sample holds a few counts of this clone. The rearrangement uses TRBV9 and TRBJ2-7; D ambiguous. V lost 0 bases and J 5 bases, leaving 15 bases between the germline ends. The CDR3 sequence is 15 residues long. CDR1 and CDR2 (germline): SGDLS, YYNGEE. CDR3 DNA sequence: TGTGCCAGCAGCGTAGGGCCCGACTCAACCAACGAGCAGTACTTC. Translation: CASSVGPDSTNEQYF.

The chain links TRBV4-2 to TRBJ1-2; 9 positions agree with TRBD1. V shed 0 bases and J 5 bases; nucleotides not matched to a gene: 4. The CDR3 runs to 15 residues. Germline lookup yields CDR1 LGHNA and CDR2 YNFKEQ. The CDR3 loop is CASSQDSGTGYGYTF. CDR3 DNA sequence: TGTGCCAGCAGCCAAGATTCCGGGACAGGGTATGGCTACACCTTC.

This rearrangement joins TRBV5-1 to TRBJ2-3, with TRBD2 identical over 10 bases. J lost 6 bases, V lost 2 bases, and 12 bases had no gene match. This CDR3 has 17 amino acids. CDR1 and CDR2 (germline): SGHRS, YFSETQ. The chain's CDR3 is CASSFSRLAGPVDTQYF. DNA of the CDR3: TGCGCCAGCAGCTTCTCCCGACTAGCGGGCCCCGTCGATACGCAGTATTTT.

This chain links TRBV15 with TRBJ1-5, with D unresolved. CDR3 size: 15 residues. Germline V gene lookup returns CDR1 LNHNV and CDR2 YYDKDF (reference sequence). V lost 0 bases and J lost 8, with 14 bases in between. The CDR3, as DNA: TGTGCCACCAGCAGAGATCCCAGTAATGTGGAGCCCCAGCATTTT. This codes for CATSRDPSNVEPQHF.

The sample holds one count of this clone. CDR3: CASRPGTSGMAEQFF. For the CDR3, the DNA is TGCGCCAGCAGACCCGGGACTAGCGGGATGGCGGAGCAGTTCTTC. The chain carries TRBV5-1 and TRBJ2-1; 13 nucleotides match TRBD2. Germline V lookup: CDR1 SGHRS, CDR2 YFSETQ. Trimming removed 5 bases from V and 10 bases from J; junction bases left unmatched: 9. This CDR3 comprises 15 residues.

This clone was counted a few times. The rearrangement uses TRBV11-2 and TRBJ2-3; 11 positions match TRBD2. V shed 3 bases, J shed 3 bases, and the junction held 2 bases outside the gene matches. The CDR3 spans 15 residues. The germline V gene encodes CDR1 SGHAT and CDR2 FQNNGV. The CDR3 here is CASSLRLAGTDTQYF. The CDR3 region has the DNA TGTGCCAGCAGCTTGAGACTAGCGGGGACAGATACGCAGTATTTT.

This clone was detected only a few times. This rearrangement joins TRBV13 to TRBJ2-3; 10 bases map to TRBD2. V was pared by 6 bases and J by 1 base, with 4 bases of the junction left unmatched. CDR3 length: 15 residues. Germline V gene sequence: CDR1 PRHDT, CDR2 FYEKMQ (reference sequence). The CDR3 loop reads CASRSSGSGTDTQYF. The DNA of the CDR3 is TGTGCCAGCAGATCTAGCGGGAGTGGCACAGATACGCAGTATTTT.

The V call is TRBV18, the J call TRBJ2-2, with 9 bases fitting TRBD1. After removal of 5 bases from V and 0 bases from J, the junction contained 4 bases not matched to a gene. Germline values: CDR1 KGHSH, CDR2 LQKENI. CDR3 length: 16 residues. DNA for the CDR3: TGTGCCAGCTCAGCGGGACAGGGTTCGAACACCGGGGAGCTGTTTTTT. Translation: CASSAGQGSNTGELFF. Together with reference TRBV18 and TRBJ2-2, the CDR3 gives the full variable domain: NAGVMQNPRHLVRRRGQEARLRCSPMKGHSHVYWYRQLPEEGLKFMVYLQKENIIDESGMPKERFSAEFPKEGPSILRIQQVVRGDSAAYFCASSAGQGSNTGELFFGEGSRLTVL.

This chain connects TRBV28 to TRBJ1-1; D is undetermined. This CDR3 region has 13 residues. With 6 bases removed from V and 4 bases from J, the gap between germline ends came to 12 bases. Per germline, CDR1 MDHEN and CDR2 SYDVKM. Here the CDR3 reads CASSVDLGTEAFF. DNA of the CDR3: TGTGCCAGCAGCGTTGACCTAGGCACTGAAGCTTTCTTT.

This clone was counted between two and nine times. The chain has TRBV30 and TRBJ1-5; a possible D gene is TRBD1 (6 bases). Germline assignment: CDR1 GTSNPN and CDR2 SVGIG (reference sequence). Trimming stripped 5 bases from V and 7 bases from J, with 15 bases between. The CDR3 is 13 residues long. For the CDR3, the DNA is TGTGCCTGGGCGCCAGGGGAACAACAGCCCCAGCATTTT. Amino acid sequence: CAWAPGEQQPQHF.

The rearrangement links TRBV9 to TRBJ2-1; perhaps TRBD2 as D (5 bases). CDR1 and CDR2 from the germline V gene are SGDLS and YYNGEE. CDR3 size: 16 residues. Trimming cost V 4 bases and J 5 bases, with 19 bases left between them. As DNA, the CDR3 is TGTGCCAGCAGCCGGCTGGTGGTTGGGAGCGACAATGAGCAGTTCTTC. Protein: CASSRLVVGSDNEQFF.

The sample holds a few counts of this clone. The chain links TRBV19 to TRBJ2-2; the D gene is possibly TRBD2 (6 bases). Trimming removed 9 bases at V and 7 bases at J, with 15 bases between. CDR1 and CDR2 (germline): LNHDA, SQIVND (reference sequence). There are 13 residues in the CDR3. CDR3 coding DNA: TGTGCCAGCCGACGGGAGTCGAACGGGGAGCTGTTTTTT. Translation gives CASRRESNGELFF.

The chain is built from TRBV27 and TRBJ2-1, with TRBD2 identical over 9 bases. Germline-derived CDR1 and CDR2 are MNHEY and SMNVEV (reference sequence). The trim removed 1 base at V and 7 bases at J, leaving 8 bases unmatched. The CDR3 spans 16 residues. DNA for the CDR3: TGTGCCAGCAGTTTATTCGTTCTAGCGGGGACTAATGAGCAGTTCTTC. As protein: CASSLFVLAGTNEQFF.

There are a few counts of this clone. The CDR3 sequence is CASRAGNTGELFF. CDR3 nucleotide sequence: TGCGCCAGCAGGGCGGGAAACACCGGGGAGCTGTTTTTT. V and J are TRBV4-1 and TRBJ2-2; D perhaps matches TRBD2 (6 bases). CDR1 is MGHRA, CDR2 YSYEKL, per germline. The CDR3 covers 13 residues. The V and J ends lost 6 bases and 2 bases respectively, with 7 bases between them.

This clone was seen a few times. The chain recombines TRBV5-1 with TRBJ2-1; TRBD2 matches at 11 bases. The CDR3 has 15 residues. Germline trimming cut 4 bases from V and 3 bases from J; bases unmatched to any gene: 3. Germline V CDR1 and CDR2: SGHRS, YFSETQ. In DNA, the CDR3 is TGCGCCAGCAGCCCGGGACTAGCGGTCTACAATGAGCAGTTCTTC. It is translated as CASSPGLAVYNEQFF.

Comment on this clone: This sample includes further DNA sequences coding for the same CDR3. The chain is built from TRBV5-1 and TRBJ2-5; D not certain. V lost 0 bases to trimming and J lost 2 bases, with 5 bases between them. The germline gives CDR1 SGHRS, CDR2 YFSETQ. CDR3 length equals 13 residues. The CDR3 is CASSLAVQETQYF. The CDR3 DNA sequence: TGCGCCAGCAGCTTGGCCGTTCAAGAGACCCAGTACTTC.

This clone was recorded a few times. The V gene is TRBV29-1, the J gene TRBJ1-1, with no clear D. V was shortened by 7 bases and J by 10 bases, with 16 bases between the two germline ends. Germline-derived CDR1 and CDR2 are SQVTM and ANQGSEA. CDR3 length: 11 amino acids. CDR3 in amino acids: CSGIKPPGAFF. DNA of the CDR3: TGCAGCGGTATCAAACCCCCGGGAGCTTTCTTT.

This clone was counted between two and nine times. V usage is TRBV30 and J usage is TRBJ1-1; 10 nucleotides match TRBD1. The CDR3 has 16 amino acids. After removal of 2 bases from V and 2 bases from J, the junction contained 8 bases not matched to a gene. In germline, CDR1 is GTSNPN, CDR2 SVGIG (reference sequence). The CDR3 DNA reads TGTGCCTGGAGTCCACACTGGACAGGGGGTAACACTGAAGCTTTCTTT. Translating gives CAWSPHWTGGNTEAFF.

The rearrangement links TRBV6-5 to TRBJ1-1; 9 bases align to TRBD1. The CDR3 consists of 16 residues. V shed 0 bases, J shed 3 bases, and the junction held 5 bases outside the gene matches. Per germline, CDR1 MNHEY and CDR2 SVGAGI. CDR3 sequence: CASSYSWTGVDTEAFF. The CDR3 region has the DNA TGTGCCAGCAGTTACTCGTGGACAGGGGTTGACACTGAAGCTTTCTTT.

This chain joins TRBV6-1 and TRBJ2-7, with D maybe TRBD1 (6 bases). The CDR3 runs 14 residues. The germline gives CDR1 MNHNS, CDR2 SASEGT. Between the trimmed V and J ends, which lost 1 base and 2 bases, there was a span of 9 bases. As DNA, the CDR3 is TGTGCCAGCAGTGAAGGTCCAGGGGCCTACGAGCAGTACTTC. Amino acids: CASSEGPGAYEQYF.

This clone has more than one count but fewer than ten. The chain recombines TRBV7-9 with TRBJ1-1; 7 bases map to TRBD1. V lost 5 bases and J lost 5; bases outside the gene matches: 8. This CDR3 has 14 amino acids. The germline CDR1 and CDR2 sequences are SEHNR and FQNEAQ (reference sequence). CDR3 bases: TGTGCCAGCAGCCTTATGGGGACAGATACTGAAGCTTTCTTT. This encodes CASSLMGTDTEAFF.